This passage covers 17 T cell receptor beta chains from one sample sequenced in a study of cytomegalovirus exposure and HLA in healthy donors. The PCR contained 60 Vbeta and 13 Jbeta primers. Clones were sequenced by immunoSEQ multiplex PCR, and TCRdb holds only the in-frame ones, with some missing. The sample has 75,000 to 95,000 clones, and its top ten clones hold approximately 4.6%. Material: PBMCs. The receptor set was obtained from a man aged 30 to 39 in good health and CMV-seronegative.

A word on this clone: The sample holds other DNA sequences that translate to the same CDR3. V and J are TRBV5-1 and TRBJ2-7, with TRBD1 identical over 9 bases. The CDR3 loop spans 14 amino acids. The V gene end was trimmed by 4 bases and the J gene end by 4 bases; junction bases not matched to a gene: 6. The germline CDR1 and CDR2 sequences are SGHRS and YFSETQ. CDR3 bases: TGCGCCAGCAGCCTTGGGGGACAGGGATACGAGCAGTACTTC. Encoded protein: CASSLGGQGYEQYF.

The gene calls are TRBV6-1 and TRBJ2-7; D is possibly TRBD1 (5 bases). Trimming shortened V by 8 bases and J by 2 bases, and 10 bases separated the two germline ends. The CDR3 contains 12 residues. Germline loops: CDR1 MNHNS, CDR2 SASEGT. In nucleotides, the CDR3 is TGTGCCAGCGGGGCTGTCGCCTACGAGCAGTACTTC. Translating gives CASGAVAYEQYF.

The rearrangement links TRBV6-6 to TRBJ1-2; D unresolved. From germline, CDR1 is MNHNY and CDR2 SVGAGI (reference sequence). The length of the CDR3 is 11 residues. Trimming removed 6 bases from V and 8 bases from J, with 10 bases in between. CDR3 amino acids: CASSPPGGYTF. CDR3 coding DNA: TGTGCCAGCAGCCCACCCGGGGGCTACACCTTC.

CDR3 sequence reads: CASSRTGDLNTEAFF. CDR3 DNA: TGTGCCAGCAGCCGTACAGGGGACCTGAACACTGAAGCTTTCTTT. This sequence joins TRBV4-2 and TRBJ1-1, with 7 positions matching TRBD1. The V segment lost 4 bases and the J segment 0 bases; nucleotides outside the gene matches: 5. This CDR3 is built from 15 residues. In germline, CDR1 is LGHNA, CDR2 YNFKEQ.

For the CDR3, the DNA is TGTGCCAGCAGCTTGGGTACCGGGACTAGCGGGGTCCAGTGGCTCTACGAGCAGTACTTC. Translating gives CASSLGTGTSGVQWLYEQYF. The chain carries TRBV5-4 and TRBJ2-7; TRBD2 matches 13 bases. After removal of 0 bases from V and 3 bases from J, the junction contained 15 bases not matched to a gene. Germline loops: CDR1 SGHNT, CDR2 YYREEE (reference sequence). The CDR3 length is 20 residues.

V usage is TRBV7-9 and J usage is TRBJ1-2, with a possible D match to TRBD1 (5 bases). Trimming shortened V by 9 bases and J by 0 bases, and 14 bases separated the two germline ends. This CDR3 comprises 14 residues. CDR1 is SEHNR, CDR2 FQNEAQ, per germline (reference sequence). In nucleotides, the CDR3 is TGTGCCAGTAGGGGCGGGGAAGCTAACTATGGCTACACCTTC. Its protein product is CASRGGEANYGYTF.

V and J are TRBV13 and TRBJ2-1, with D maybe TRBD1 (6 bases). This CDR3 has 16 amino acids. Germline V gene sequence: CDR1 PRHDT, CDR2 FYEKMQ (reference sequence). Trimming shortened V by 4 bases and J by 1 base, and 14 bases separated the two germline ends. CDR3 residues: CASSYLKGGSYNEQFF. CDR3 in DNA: TGTGCCAGCAGCTATCTGAAAGGGGGTTCCTACAATGAGCAGTTCTTC.

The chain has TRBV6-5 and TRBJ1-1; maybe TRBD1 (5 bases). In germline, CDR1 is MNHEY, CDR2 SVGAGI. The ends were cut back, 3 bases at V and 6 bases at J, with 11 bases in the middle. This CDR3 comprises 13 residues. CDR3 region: CASSYSAGAEAFF. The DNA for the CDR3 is TGTGCCAGCAGTTATTCGGCGGGGGCTGAAGCTTTCTTT.

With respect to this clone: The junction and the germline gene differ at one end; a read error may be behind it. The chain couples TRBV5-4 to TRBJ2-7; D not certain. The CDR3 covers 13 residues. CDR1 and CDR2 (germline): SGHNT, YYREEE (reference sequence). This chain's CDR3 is CASNLETGYEQYF. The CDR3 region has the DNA TGTGCCAGCAACTTGGAGACTGGGTACGAGCAGTACTTC.

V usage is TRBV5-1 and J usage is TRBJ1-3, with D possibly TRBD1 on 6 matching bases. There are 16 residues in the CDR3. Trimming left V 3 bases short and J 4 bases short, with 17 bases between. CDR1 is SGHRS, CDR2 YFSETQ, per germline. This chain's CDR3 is CASSSHAGAEGNTIYF. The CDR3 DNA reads TGCGCCAGCAGCTCACACGCAGGGGCGGAAGGAAACACCATATATTTT. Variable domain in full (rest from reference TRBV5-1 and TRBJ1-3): KAGVTQTPRYLIKTRGQQVTLSCSPISGHRSVSWYQQTPGQGLQFLFEYFSETQRNKGNFPGRFSGRQFSNSRSEMNVSTLELGDSALYLCASSSHAGAEGNTIYFGEGSWLTVV.

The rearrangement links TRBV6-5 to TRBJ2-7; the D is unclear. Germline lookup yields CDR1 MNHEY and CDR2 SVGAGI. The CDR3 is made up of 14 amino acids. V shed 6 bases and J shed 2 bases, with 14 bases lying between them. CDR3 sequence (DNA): TGTGCCAGCAGACTAAGCCGCCCCCCCTACGAGCAGTACTTC. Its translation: CASRLSRPPYEQYF.

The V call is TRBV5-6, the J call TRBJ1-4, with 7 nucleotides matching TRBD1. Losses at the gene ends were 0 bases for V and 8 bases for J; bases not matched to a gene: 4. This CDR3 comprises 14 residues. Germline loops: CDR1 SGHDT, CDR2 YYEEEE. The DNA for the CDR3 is TGTGCCAGCAGCTTGGGACAGGGAGGAGAAAAACTGTTTTTT. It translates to CASSLGQGGEKLFF.

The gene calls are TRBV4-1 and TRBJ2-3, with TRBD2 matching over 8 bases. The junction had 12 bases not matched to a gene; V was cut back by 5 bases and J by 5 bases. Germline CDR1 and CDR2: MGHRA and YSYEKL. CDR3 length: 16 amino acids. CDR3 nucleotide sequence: TGCGCCAGCAGCGGGAGCGGGGGTCATAGGGGAGATACGCAGTATTTT. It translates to CASSGSGGHRGDTQYF.

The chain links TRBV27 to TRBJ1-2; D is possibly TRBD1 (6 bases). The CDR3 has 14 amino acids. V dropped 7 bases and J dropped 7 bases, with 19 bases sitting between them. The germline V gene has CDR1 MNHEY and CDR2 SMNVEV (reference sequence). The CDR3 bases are TGTGCCAGCACCTCCGACTTAGGGGGTGTTGGCTACACCTTC. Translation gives CASTSDLGGVGYTF.

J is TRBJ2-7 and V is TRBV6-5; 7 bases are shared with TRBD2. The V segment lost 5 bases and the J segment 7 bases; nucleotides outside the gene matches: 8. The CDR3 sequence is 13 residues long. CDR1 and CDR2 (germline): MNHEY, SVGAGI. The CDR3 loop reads CASSQTPGGEQYF. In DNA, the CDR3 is TGTGCCAGCAGTCAGACCCCGGGGGGTGAGCAGTACTTC.

The CDR3 DNA reads as TGTGCCAGCAGTTCCGGGACAGGGGACACTGAAGCTTTCTTT. Residues: CASSSGTGDTEAFF. The J gene is TRBJ1-1, the V gene TRBV27; TRBD1 matches 10 bases. The CDR3 is 14 residues long. Germline V gene data show CDR1 as MNHEY and CDR2 as SMNVEV (reference sequence). V shed 4 bases and J 3 bases; nucleotides not matched to a gene: 2.

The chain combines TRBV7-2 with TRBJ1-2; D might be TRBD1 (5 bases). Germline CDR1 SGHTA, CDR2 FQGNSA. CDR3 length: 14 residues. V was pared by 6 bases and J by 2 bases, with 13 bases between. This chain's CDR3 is CASSQGTGNYGYTF. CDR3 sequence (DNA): TGTGCCAGCAGTCAGGGTACAGGAAACTATGGCTACACCTTC.